This passage covers 22 T cell receptor beta chains from one sample sequenced in a study of Graves' ophthalmopathy and Graves' hyperthyroidism (dated by TCRdb to the late 2010s). The reads were generated on an Illumina HiSeq 2000. For repertoire sequencing, TCR beta CDR3 regions were amplified from RNA transcripts. The first round of RT-PCR was done with HTBI primers and the Qiagen OneStep RT-PCR kit, and was followed by a second round of multiplex PCR, then size selection and purification. TCRdb's own reprocessing of the public reads used fastp at Q25 and MiXCR and kept productive beta chains. Entries that share a CDR3 protein sequence are merged under the most common genes and DNA. Recorded for this sample are about 700,000 distinct CDR3 sequences; roughly 40% of them occurred a single time. Of the sample, 40% to 45% falls within the top ten clones. Sample: peripheral blood. These receptors originate from an adult man with Graves' ophthalmopathy.

As DNA, the CDR3 is TGTGCCAGCAGCCCGACTATGGGGGGGAATCAGCCCCAGCATTTT. Its translation: CASSPTMGGNQPQHF. The rearrangement joins TRBV16 to TRBJ1-5, with D perhaps TRBD1 (5 bases). Germline V CDR1 and CDR2: KGHSY, FQNENV. The CDR3 has 15 amino acids. V lost 4 bases to trimming and J lost 4 bases, with 14 bases between them.

V gene TRBV5-6 combines with J gene TRBJ2-7; TRBD1 agrees at 8 bases. CDR1 and CDR2 (germline): SGHDT, YYEEEE. This CDR3 has 13 residues. V lost 7 bases, J lost 3 bases, and 6 bases stayed unmatched. The CDR3 DNA is TGTGCCAGCTTTTCCGGGACAGGCTACGAGCAGTACTTC. Protein sequence: CASFSGTGYEQYF.

The chain has TRBV24-1 and TRBJ2-1, with TRBD2 matching 14 bases. The V gene end was trimmed by 4 bases and the J gene end by 4 bases; junction bases not matched to a gene: 11. Germline CDR1 reads KGHDR; CDR2 reads SFDVKD. The CDR3 extends over 19 amino acids. CDR3 residues: CATSEPRPGLAGVYNEQFF. The CDR3 DNA is TGTGCCACCAGTGAGCCCCGACCGGGACTAGCGGGAGTGTACAATGAGCAGTTCTTC.

The V gene is TRBV4-1, the J gene TRBJ2-7; D is unresolved. The CDR3 is 14 amino acids. Germline lookup yields CDR1 MGHRA and CDR2 YSYEKL. V was trimmed by 0 bases and J by 2 bases, leaving 8 bases between them. The CDR3 DNA reads as TGCGCCAGCAGCCAAGAGGGCAGAACCTACGAGCAGTACTTC. Translating gives CASSQEGRTYEQYF.

This clonotype has just a few counts. The chain links TRBV7-9 to TRBJ2-3; D uncertain. Germline CDR1 and CDR2: SEHNR and FQNEAQ (reference sequence). Between the trimmed V and J ends, which lost 3 bases and 6 bases, there was a span of 1 base. The CDR3 loop spans 10 amino acids. Here the CDR3 reads CASSLDTQYF. In DNA, the CDR3 is TGTGCCAGCAGCTTGGATACGCAGTATTTT. The full variable domain, completed using reference TRBV7-9 and TRBJ2-3, is DTGVSQNPRHKITKRGQNVTFRCDPISEHNRLYWYRQTLGQGPEFLTYFQNEAQLEKSRLLSDRFSAERPKGSFSTLEIQRTEQGDSAMYLCASSLDTQYFGPGTRLTVL.

This chain joins TRBV25-1 and TRBJ2-2; 9 bases line up with TRBD1. Germline V gene sequence: CDR1 MGHDK, CDR2 SYGVNS. After removal of 7 bases from V and 7 bases from J, the junction contained 7 bases not matched to a gene. CDR3 length equals 14 residues. For the CDR3, the DNA is TGTGCCAGCATGATACAGGGGGCTATCGGGGAGCTGTTTTTT. It is translated as CASMIQGAIGELFF.

This clonotype was seen ten or more times. The chain combines TRBV24-1 with TRBJ2-5; D is undetermined. Germline-derived CDR1 and CDR2 are KGHDR and SFDVKD. V lost 4 bases, J lost 0 bases, and 14 bases lay in between. The CDR3 contains 16 residues. This CDR3 is CATSEAETEYQETQYF. The CDR3 DNA is TGTGCCACCAGTGAGGCTGAGACTGAGTACCAAGAGACCCAGTACTTC.

This clonotype was seen a few times. The genes are TRBV25-1 and TRBJ1-3; TRBD1 matches 7 bases. Germline CDR1 and CDR2: MGHDK and SYGVNS. The CDR3 is made up of 15 amino acids. After removal of 4 bases from V and 1 base from J, the junction contained 4 bases not matched to a gene. The DNA for the CDR3 is TGTGCCAGCAGTGGAGGGGGCGATTCTGGAAACACCATATATTTT. Translated, it gives CASSGGGDSGNTIYF.

This clonotype was picked up a small number of times. The chain is built from TRBV20-1 and TRBJ2-7; the D call may be TRBD1 or TRBD2 (6 bases each). The CDR3 covers 13 residues. The V gene lost 6 bases and the J gene lost 4 bases, with 16 bases spanning the gap. Germline V gene sequence: CDR1 DFQATT, CDR2 SNEGSKA (reference sequence). CDR3 bases: TGCAGTGCAAACCACAGGGAGGTATACGAGCAGTACTTC. Its translation: CSANHREVYEQYF.

This clonotype was found many times. This rearrangement joins TRBV9 to TRBJ1-2, with 7 bases matching TRBD1. The CDR3 loop spans 15 amino acids. CDR1 is SGDLS, CDR2 YYNGEE, per germline. V lost 0 bases to trimming and J lost 8 bases; unmatched junction nucleotides: 10. CDR3 DNA sequence: TGTGCCAGCAGCGTAGACCTGACAGGGAGTGGAGGCTACACCTTC. This codes for CASSVDLTGSGGYTF.

The sample holds many counts of this clonotype. This chain connects TRBV7-2 to TRBJ2-6, with D maybe TRBD1 (5 bases). Trimming left V 8 bases short and J 4 bases short, with 9 bases between. Germline-derived CDR1 and CDR2 are SGHTA and FQGNSA. The CDR3 runs to 13 residues. The CDR3 DNA reads TGTGCCAGCGGGGCGGACGGGGCCAACGTCCTGACTTTC. Its translation: CASGADGANVLTF.

This clonotype has ten or more counts. The chain recombines TRBV29-1 with TRBJ1-3, with TRBD1 identical over 9 bases. This CDR3 region has 15 residues. From germline, CDR1 is SQVTM and CDR2 ANQGSEA. The J segment lost 2 bases and the V segment lost 4 bases, leaving 6 bases of the junction unmatched. This CDR3 reads CSVGTGVGAGNTIYF. In DNA, the CDR3 is TGCAGCGTTGGGACAGGGGTCGGGGCTGGAAACACCATATATTTT.

This clonotype was detected a few times. Germline and junction disagree at one end, which may indicate a read error. V gene TRBV10-3 combines with J gene TRBJ2-2; 10 bases are a match to TRBD1. Germline CDR1 and CDR2: ENHRY and SYGVKD. This CDR3 spans 15 amino acids. The DNA of the CDR3 is TGTGCCAGCAGTGGACAGGGGGTGGTCACCGGGGAGCTGTTTTTT. Translating it yields CASSGQGVVTGELFF.

This sequence joins TRBV7-9 and TRBJ2-2; 11 bases map to TRBD2. CDR1 and CDR2 from the germline V gene are SEHNR and FQNEAQ (reference sequence). This CDR3 contains 15 residues. V lost 9 bases, J lost 0 bases, and 3 bases stayed unmatched. As DNA, the CDR3 is TGTGCCAGTTCTAGCGGGGGGTCGAACACCGGGGAGCTGTTTTTT. It encodes CASSSGGSNTGELFF. The whole variable domain, remainder taken from reference TRBV7-9 and TRBJ2-2, is DTGVSQNPRHKITKRGQNVTFRCDPISEHNRLYWYRQTLGQGPEFLTYFQNEAQLEKSRLLSDRFSAERPKGSFSTLEIQRTEQGDSAMYLCASSSGGSNTGELFFGEGSRLTVL.

At least ten counts were recorded for this clonotype. V gene TRBV9 combines with J gene TRBJ1-6, with a tentative D call TRBD1 (5 bases). This CDR3 has 17 amino acids. Trimming cost V 6 bases and J 9 bases, with 25 bases left between them. The germline gives CDR1 SGDLS, CDR2 YYNGEE. The CDR3 sequence: CASIRNILGRNGSPLHF. CDR3 coding DNA: TGTGCCAGCATCCGCAATATTTTGGGGCGAAATGGTTCACCCCTCCACTTT.

This clonotype was detected many times. This chain joins TRBV29-1 and TRBJ1-1; 7 positions agree with TRBD1. After removal of 2 bases from V and 6 bases from J, the junction contained 9 bases not matched to a gene. Germline V gene sequence: CDR1 SQVTM, CDR2 ANQGSEA. The CDR3 has 14 amino acids. CDR3 DNA: TGCAGCGTTGAACCCTTCACAGGGGTTTCTGAAGCTTTCTTT. Its protein product is CSVEPFTGVSEAFF.

This clonotype was seen at least ten times. The chain combines TRBV6-5 with TRBJ1-2; no clear D. Trimming left V 6 bases short and J 2 bases short, with 13 bases between. Germline loops: CDR1 MNHEY, CDR2 SVGAGI. CDR3 length equals 14 residues. The CDR3 coding sequence is TGTGCCAGCAGGAAACAGAGGCTCAACTATGGCTACACCTTC. Its protein product is CASRKQRLNYGYTF.

This clonotype has more than one count but fewer than ten. As DNA, the CDR3 is TGTGCCACCAGCAGACCCCAAGGCGGGGGGAACACTGAAGCTTTCTTT. It yields the protein CATSRPQGGGNTEAFF. The chain employs TRBV15 and TRBJ1-1, with D possibly being TRBD1 (5 bases). This CDR3 comprises 16 residues. V was pared by 2 bases and J by 1 base, with 14 bases between. The germline V gene has CDR1 LNHNV and CDR2 YYDKDF (reference sequence). Based on the CDR3 plus reference TRBV15 and TRBJ1-1, the full variable domain is DAMVIQNPRYQVTQFGKPVTLSCSQTLNHNVMYWYQQKSSQAPKLLFHYYDKDFNNEADTPDNFQSRRPNTSFCFLDIRSPGLGDTAMYLCATSRPQGGGNTEAFFGQGTRLTVV.

This rearrangement joins TRBV24-1 to TRBJ1-4; 11 bases match TRBD1. Trimming removed 12 bases from V and 8 bases from J; junction bases left unmatched: 10. Germline V gene lookup returns CDR1 KGHDR and CDR2 SFDVKD. This CDR3 has 14 residues. CDR3 DNA: TGTGCCGGCACGCAGGGGACAGGGGGAGAAAAACTGTTTTTT. Amino acids: CAGTQGTGGEKLFF.

This clonotype was found many times. At one boundary the junction diverges from the germline segment, which might be a read error. The chain joins TRBV10-2 to TRBJ2-5, with 7 bases matching TRBD1. The V gene's germline CDR1 is WSHSY and CDR2 SAAADI. The CDR3 is 12 residues long. CDR3 sequence (DNA): TGCGCCAGCTTAGGAACAACCGGGACAGCCTTGTTC. Amino acids: CASLGTTGTALF.

This clonotype was recorded a few times. The gene calls are TRBV7-9 and TRBJ2-6; D may match TRBD1 or TRBD2 (5 bases each). The CDR3 extends over 19 amino acids. V was pared by 9 bases and J by 0 bases, with 24 bases between. Germline V lookup: CDR1 SEHNR, CDR2 FQNEAQ (reference sequence). This CDR3 reads CARADRGRETSSGANVLTF. The DNA for the CDR3 is TGTGCCAGAGCAGACCGGGGCAGGGAAACCTCCTCTGGGGCCAACGTCCTGACTTTC.

This clonotype occurred once. The J gene is TRBJ1-5, the V gene TRBV24-1; 7 bases map to TRBD1. In germline, CDR1 is KGHDR, CDR2 SFDVKD. The length of the CDR3 is 11 residues. J lost 4 bases, V lost 11 bases, and 1 base had no gene match. In nucleotides, the CDR3 is TGTGCCAGACAGGGAAATCAGCCCCAGCATTTT. Protein: CARQGNQPQHF.